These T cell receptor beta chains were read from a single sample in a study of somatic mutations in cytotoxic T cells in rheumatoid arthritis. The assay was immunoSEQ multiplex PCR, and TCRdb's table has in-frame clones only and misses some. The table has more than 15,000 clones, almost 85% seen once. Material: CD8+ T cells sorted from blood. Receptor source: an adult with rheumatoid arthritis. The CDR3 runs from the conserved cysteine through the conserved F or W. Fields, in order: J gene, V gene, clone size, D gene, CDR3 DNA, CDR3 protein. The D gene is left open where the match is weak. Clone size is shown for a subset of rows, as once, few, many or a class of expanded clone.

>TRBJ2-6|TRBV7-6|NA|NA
TGTGCCAGCAGCCAAGCGGACTTTACCTCTGGGGCCAACGTCCTGACTTTC
CASSQADFTSGANVLTF
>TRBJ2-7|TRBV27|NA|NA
TGTGCCAGCGGACGGGAGTCCTACGAGCAGTACTTC
CASGRESYEQYF
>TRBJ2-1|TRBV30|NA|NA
TGTGCCTGGAGCCCAGGGAATGAGCAGTTCTTC
CAWSPGNEQFF
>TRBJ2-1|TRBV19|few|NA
TGTGCCAGTAGTATAGCCCCAGGAAGAGCCAATGAGCAGTTCTTC
CASSIAPGRANEQFF
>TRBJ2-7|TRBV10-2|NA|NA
TGCGCCAGCAGTGAAAACGGGGTCTACGAGCAGTACTTC
CASSENGVYEQYF
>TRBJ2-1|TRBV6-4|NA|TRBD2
TGTGCCAGCAGTGAGAGACTAGCGGAGCCCAATGAGCAGTTCTTC
CASSERLAEPNEQFF
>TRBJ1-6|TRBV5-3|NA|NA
TGTGCCAGAAGTTCGCTCCCCAGCCAGGACAGTGATAATTCACCCCTCCACTTT
CARSSLPSQDSDNSPLHF
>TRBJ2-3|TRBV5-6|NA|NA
TGTGCCAGCAGCTTGGCCCTGCCCGATACGCAGTATTTT
CASSLALPDTQYF
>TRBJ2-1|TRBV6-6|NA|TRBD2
TGTGCCAGCTCTCCTACGGGACTAGCCCTCAATGAGCAGTTCTTC
CASSPTGLALNEQFF
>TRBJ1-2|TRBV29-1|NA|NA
TGCAGCGTTGGGGGGACCTATGGCTACACCTTC
CSVGGTYGYTF
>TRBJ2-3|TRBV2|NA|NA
TGTGCCAGCAGTGCGACCTCGGGACTTCCGGCTCCGGCAGATACGCAGTATTTT
CASSATSGLPAPADTQYF
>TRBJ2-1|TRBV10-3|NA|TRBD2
TGTGCCATCAGTGGAACTAGCGGGATAACCGATGAGCAGTTCTTC
CAISGTSGITDEQFF
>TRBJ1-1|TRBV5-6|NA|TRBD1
TGTGCCAGCAGCTCCCCAGGGACAGTGAACACTGAAGCTTTCTTT
CASSSPGTVNTEAFF
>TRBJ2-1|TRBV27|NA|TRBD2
TGTGCCAGCAGCCTAAGCGGGAGGGCCTTCTACAATGAGCAGTTCTTC
CASSLSGRAFYNEQFF
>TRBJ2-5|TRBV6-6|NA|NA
TGTGCCAGCAGTTCCGGGGAGTCCGAAGAGACCCAGTACTTC
CASSSGESEETQYF
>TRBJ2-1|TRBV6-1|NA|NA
TGTGCCAGCAGAACAGGGATAGTTCTCTACAATGAGCAGTTCTTC
CASRTGIVLYNEQFF
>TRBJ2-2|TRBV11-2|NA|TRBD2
TGTGCCAGCAGCTTAATGGGACTAGCGGGGACCGGGGAGCTGTTTTTT
CASSLMGLAGTGELFF
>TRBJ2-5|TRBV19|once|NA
TGTGCCAGTAGTCCCAGGGGTTTCCAAGAGACCCAGTACTTC
CASSPRGFQETQYF
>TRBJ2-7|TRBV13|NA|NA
TGTGCCAGCAGCCCGACTAGCTACGAGCAGTACTTC
CASSPTSYEQYF
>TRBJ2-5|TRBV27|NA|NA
TGTGCCAGCAGTTTTATCAGCGGCCAAGAGACCCAGTACTTC
CASSFISGQETQYF
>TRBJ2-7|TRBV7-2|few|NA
TGTGCCAGCAGCTTCTTTACGGACCCAAGGACCTACGAGCAGTACTTC
CASSFFTDPRTYEQYF
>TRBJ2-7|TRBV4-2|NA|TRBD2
TGTGCCAGCAGCCAAGATGCACTAGCGGGGGAGCAGTACTTC
CASSQDALAGEQYF
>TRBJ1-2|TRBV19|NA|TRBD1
TGTGCCAGTAGTACCGGGACAGGGGGCCATCCTAACTATGGCTACACCTTC
CASSTGTGGHPNYGYTF
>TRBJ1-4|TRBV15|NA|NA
TGTGCCACCAGCAGAGTCCAGGGTTCGGATGAAAAACTGTTTTTT
CATSRVQGSDEKLFF
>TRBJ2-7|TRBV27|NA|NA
TGTGCCAGCAGTTTATCTGCTTCGGGGTCCTACGAGCAGTACTTC
CASSLSASGSYEQYF
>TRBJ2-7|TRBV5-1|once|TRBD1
TGCGCCAGCAGCGCCCTTACCGACAGGGGGCTCTACGAGCAGTACTTC
CASSALTDRGLYEQYF
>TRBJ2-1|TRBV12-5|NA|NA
TGTGCTAGTGGTTTGGGCGAGCAGTTCTTC
CASGLGEQFF
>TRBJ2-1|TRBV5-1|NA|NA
TGCGCCAGCAGCTTGTGGCGCCCCATGAACAATGAGCAGTTCTTC
CASSLWRPMNNEQFF